The entry that follows covers one T cell receptor beta chain sequence. The data are from a study of control samples from healthy donors and cancer patients. Here immunoSEQ multiplex PCR was the method, and the copy in TCRdb shows in-frame clones only, minus some. The sample yields about 22,000 clones, 83% seen once. CDR1 and CDR2 from the germline V gene are SGHVS and FNYEAQ. Trimming took off 1 base at V and 4 bases at J, with 13 bases between the two ends. The length of the CDR3 is 15 residues. Sequencing used PBMCs. The clonotype comes from a man in his sixties with head and neck cancer. The gene calls are TRBV7-6 and TRBJ2-5; D uncertain. CDR3 sequence (DNA): TGTGCCAGCAGCTTAGACGTGGGGAAGGGAGAGACCCAGTACTTC. Translated: CASSLDVGKGETQYF.